Here is one T cell receptor beta chain with its context. Original data processing: Scientists estimated how many nucleated cells there were by amplifying reference gene primers. Some clones are missing from TCRdb's copy, which holds only in-frame ones; the method was immunoSEQ multiplex PCR. The V and J calls and clone size were taken over from that table, and D and trimming were inferred from the DNA. The table shows 150,000 to 200,000 clones, with approximately 86% occurring only once. Per the germline V gene, CDR1 is LGHDT and CDR2 is YNNKEL (reference sequence). V gave up 4 bases and J gave up 3 bases, with 15 bases separating them. The CDR3 extends over 15 amino acids. These data are taken from a study of blood T cell repertoires in COVID-19. In the study overall: Samples came from the United States, Italy and Spain, spanning acute and convalescent COVID-19. T cells, B-cell-depleted T cells, or PBMCs provided the cDNA or gDNA that served as material.

The genes are TRBV3-1 (or the pseudogene TRBV3-2) and TRBJ1-2; tentative D call: TRBD1 (5 bases). The sample comprised peripheral blood. This clonotype was obtained from a man aged 50 or older with active or convalescent COVID-19. CDR3 nucleotide sequence: TGTGCCAGCAGCCGAATTGGCGGGGCGTACTATGGCTACACCTTC. This codes for CASSRIGGAYYGYTF.